Listed below are T cell receptor beta chains from one sample, sequenced in a study of tumor-infiltrating lymphocytes in primary liver carcinoma. One entry per CDR3 protein, called by TCRdb with MiXCR from the multiplex PCR reads. The sample includes roughly 20,000 distinct CDR3 sequences, 79% of them seen just once. Sequencing input: liver tumor tissue from sampling region 4. The receptor source for this set is a woman in her twenties or thirties with primary liver carcinoma and hepatitis B virus infection. CDR3s leave out the opening cysteine and the closing phenylalanine or tryptophan.

cdr3_length	v_call	j_call	cdr3_aa
11	TRBV10-2	TRBJ2-7	ASSPRLAYQQY
12	TRBV7-9	TRBJ2-7	GRSSGRLSYEQY
13	TRBV19	TRBJ1-5	ASRAWTDINQPQH
12	TRBV28	TRBJ1-3	AGTLRGSGNTIY
12	TRBV11-3	TRBJ2-3	ASSLDGLTDTQY
14	TRBV4-3	TRBJ2-1	TSSQDWEYAYNEQF
13	TRBV12-3/TRBV12-4	TRBJ2-5	ASRTYPGSEKTLY
13	TRBV4-3	TRBJ2-7	TSSQDRLTGREQY
13	TRBV11-3	TRBJ1-6	ARSLKRSYNSPLH
19	TRBV11-2	TRBJ2-4	ASSHAGTFTGTSGGQHIEY
14	TRBV11-1	TRBJ2-2	ATSMVMAGVSGELF
12	TRBV28	TRBJ1-6	ASSGLSGTSPLY
14	TRBV6-1	TRBJ2-4	ASRLGGGLAEDIKY